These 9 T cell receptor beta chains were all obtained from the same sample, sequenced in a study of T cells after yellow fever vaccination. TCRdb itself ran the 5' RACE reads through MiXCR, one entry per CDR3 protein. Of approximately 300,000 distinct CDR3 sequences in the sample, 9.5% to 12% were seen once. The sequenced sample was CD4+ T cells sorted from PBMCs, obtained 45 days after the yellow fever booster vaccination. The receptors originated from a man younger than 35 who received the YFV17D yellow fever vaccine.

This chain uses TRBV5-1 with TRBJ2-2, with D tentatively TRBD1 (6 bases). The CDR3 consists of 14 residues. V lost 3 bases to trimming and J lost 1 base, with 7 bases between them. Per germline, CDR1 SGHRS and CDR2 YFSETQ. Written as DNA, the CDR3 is TGCGCCAGCAGCTCGACAGGGAACACCGGGGAGCTGTTTTTT. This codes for CASSSTGNTGELFF.

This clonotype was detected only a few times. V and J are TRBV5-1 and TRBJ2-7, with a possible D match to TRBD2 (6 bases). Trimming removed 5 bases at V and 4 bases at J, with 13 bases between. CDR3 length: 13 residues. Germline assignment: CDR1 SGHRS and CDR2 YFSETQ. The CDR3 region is CASRWGLGYEQYF. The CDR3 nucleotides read TGCGCCAGCAGATGGGGACTTGGTTACGAGCAGTACTTC. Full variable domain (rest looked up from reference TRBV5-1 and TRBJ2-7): KAGVTQTPRYLIKTRGQQVTLSCSPISGHRSVSWYQQTPGQGLQFLFEYFSETQRNKGNFPGRFSGRQFSNSRSEMNVSTLELGDSALYLCASRWGLGYEQYFGPGTRLTVT.

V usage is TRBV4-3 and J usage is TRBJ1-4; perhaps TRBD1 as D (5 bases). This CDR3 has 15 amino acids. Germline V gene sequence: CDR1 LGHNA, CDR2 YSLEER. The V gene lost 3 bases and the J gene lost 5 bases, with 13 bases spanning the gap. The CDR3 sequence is CASSHLRDLNEKLFF. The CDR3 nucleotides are TGCGCCAGCAGCCACCTCCGGGACCTCAATGAAAAACTGTTTTTT.

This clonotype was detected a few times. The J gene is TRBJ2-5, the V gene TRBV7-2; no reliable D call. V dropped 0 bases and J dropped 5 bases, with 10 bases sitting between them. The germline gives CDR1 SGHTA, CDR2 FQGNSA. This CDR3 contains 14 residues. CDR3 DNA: TGTGCCAGCAGCTTAGCGATGGGCTGGGAGACCCAGTACTTC. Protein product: CASSLAMGWETQYF.

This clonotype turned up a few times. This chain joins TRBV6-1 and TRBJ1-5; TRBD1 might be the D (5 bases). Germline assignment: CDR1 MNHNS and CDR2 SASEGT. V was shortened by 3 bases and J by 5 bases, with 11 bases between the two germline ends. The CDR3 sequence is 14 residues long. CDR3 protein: CASSDQGDYQPQHF. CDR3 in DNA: TGTGCCAGCAGTGATCAGGGAGACTATCAGCCCCAGCATTTT.

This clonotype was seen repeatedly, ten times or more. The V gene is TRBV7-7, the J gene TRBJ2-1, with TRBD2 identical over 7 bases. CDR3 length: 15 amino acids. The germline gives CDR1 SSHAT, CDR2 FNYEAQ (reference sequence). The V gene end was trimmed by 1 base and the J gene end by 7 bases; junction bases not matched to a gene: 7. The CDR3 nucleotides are TGTGCCAGCAGCTTAGGGCGCGGGGGTGAAAATGAGCAGTTCTTC. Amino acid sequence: CASSLGRGGENEQFF.

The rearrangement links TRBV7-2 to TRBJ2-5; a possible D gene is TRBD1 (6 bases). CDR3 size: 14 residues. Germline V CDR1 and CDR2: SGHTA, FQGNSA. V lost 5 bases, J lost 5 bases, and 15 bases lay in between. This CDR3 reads CASSPQGSTETQYF. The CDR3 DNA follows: TGTGCCAGCAGCCCACAGGGTTCGACGGAGACCCAGTACTTC. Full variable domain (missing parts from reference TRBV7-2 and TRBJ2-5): GAGVSQSPSNKVTEKGKDVELRCDPISGHTALYWYRQSLGQGLEFLIYFQGNSAPDKSGLPSDRFSAERTGGSVSTLTIQRTQQEDSAVYLCASSPQGSTETQYFGPGTRLLVL.

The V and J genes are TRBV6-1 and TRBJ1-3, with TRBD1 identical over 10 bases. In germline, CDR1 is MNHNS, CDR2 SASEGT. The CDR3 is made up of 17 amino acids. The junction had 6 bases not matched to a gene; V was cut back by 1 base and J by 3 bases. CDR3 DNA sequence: TGTGCCAGCAGTGAAGAGAGGACAGGGGGATATGGAAACACCATATATTTT. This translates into CASSEERTGGYGNTIYF.

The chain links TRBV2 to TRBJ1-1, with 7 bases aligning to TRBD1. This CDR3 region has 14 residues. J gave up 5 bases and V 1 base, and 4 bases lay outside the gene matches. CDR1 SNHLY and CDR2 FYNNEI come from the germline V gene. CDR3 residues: CASSEVQGETEAFF. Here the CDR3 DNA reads TGTGCCAGCAGTGAAGTGCAGGGGGAGACTGAAGCTTTCTTT.